This is a list of T cell receptor beta chains from one sample in a study of blood T cell repertoires in COVID-19. Repertoires were generated with immunoSEQ multiplex PCR, while TCRdb's copy carries only in-frame clones and drops some. The data hold under 200,000 clones, with 80% observed a single time. Sequencing input: PBMCs or T cells enriched from blood (not recorded which). All receptors derive from a woman in her sixties who had recovered from COVID-19. Both conserved end residues are part of each CDR3. The D gene is left open where the match is weak. Only part of the rows carry a size: once, few, many, or a class if the clone is expanded.

j_call: TRBJ2-5
v_call: TRBV6-6
clone_size: once
d_call: NA
cdr3_nt: TGTGCCGTCAGAATCGGGACACAAGAGACCCAGTACTTC
cdr3_aa: CAVRIGTQETQYF

j_call: TRBJ2-1
v_call: TRBV19
clone_size: NA
d_call: TRBD1
cdr3_nt: TGTGCCAGTATGATTTTTGGGACAGGGTACAATGAGCAGTTCTTC
cdr3_aa: CASMIFGTGYNEQFF

j_call: TRBJ1-4
v_call: TRBV27
clone_size: NA
d_call: NA
cdr3_nt: TGTGCCAGCAGTGGGTCTCGGGGTGAAAAACTGTTTTTT
cdr3_aa: CASSGSRGEKLFF

j_call: TRBJ1-2
v_call: TRBV25-1
clone_size: NA
d_call: NA
cdr3_nt: TGTGCCAGCAGTGAATACTCCGGGGGTCTAAACTATGGCTACACCTTC
cdr3_aa: CASSEYSGGLNYGYTF

j_call: TRBJ2-5
v_call: TRBV25-1
clone_size: NA
d_call: TRBD1
cdr3_nt: TGTGCCAGCGGACAGGGGGAGACCCAGTACTTC
cdr3_aa: CASGQGETQYF

j_call: TRBJ2-5
v_call: TRBV7-3
clone_size: few
d_call: TRBD1
cdr3_nt: TGTGCCAGCAGCTTATCGGGACAGGGGGAGACCCAGTACTTC
cdr3_aa: CASSLSGQGETQYF

j_call: TRBJ2-7
v_call: TRBV10-3
clone_size: few
d_call: TRBD2
cdr3_nt: TGTGCCATAAGACTAGCGGGATCCTACGAGCAGTACTTC
cdr3_aa: CAIRLAGSYEQYF

j_call: TRBJ1-2
v_call: TRBV6-1
clone_size: few
d_call: NA
cdr3_nt: TGTGCCAGCAGTGAAGAACCACAGACCTATGGCTACACCTTC
cdr3_aa: CASSEEPQTYGYTF

j_call: TRBJ2-7
v_call: TRBV4-1
clone_size: NA
d_call: NA
cdr3_nt: TGCGCCAGCAGCCCCGCCGGGGGGCCAATCCCCTACGAGCAGTACTTC
cdr3_aa: CASSPAGGPIPYEQYF

j_call: TRBJ2-5
v_call: TRBV5-6
clone_size: NA
d_call: NA
cdr3_nt: TGTGCCAGCAGCCACGCAGGTGTTCAGAAGACCCAGTACTTC
cdr3_aa: CASSHAGVQKTQYF

j_call: TRBJ2-2
v_call: TRBV30
clone_size: NA
d_call: NA
cdr3_nt: TGTGCCTGGAGCCCGACGACAGCCACCGGGGAGCTGTTTTTT
cdr3_aa: CAWSPTTATGELFF

j_call: TRBJ1-5
v_call: TRBV4-1
clone_size: NA
d_call: TRBD1
cdr3_nt: TGCGCCAGCAGCCCTATAGGACAGGGTACTCAGCCCCAGCATTTT
cdr3_aa: CASSPIGQGTQPQHF

j_call: TRBJ1-1
v_call: TRBV15
clone_size: few
d_call: TRBD1
cdr3_nt: TGTGCCACCGGACAGGGGAGGTACACTGAAGCTTTCTTT
cdr3_aa: CATGQGRYTEAFF

j_call: TRBJ2-1
v_call: TRBV12-2
clone_size: NA
d_call: NA
cdr3_nt: TGTGCAAGTCGCTCCATAAAAACACATGAGCAGTTCTTC
cdr3_aa: CASRSIKTHEQFF

j_call: TRBJ2-3
v_call: TRBV19
clone_size: NA
d_call: TRBD2
cdr3_nt: TGTGCCAGTAGTATAGGTAGCGGGGGGCCACATACGCAGTATTTT
cdr3_aa: CASSIGSGGPHTQYF

j_call: TRBJ2-3
v_call: TRBV2
clone_size: NA
d_call: NA
cdr3_nt: TGTGCCAGCAGTGAGCGGCTAATATCCACAGATACGCAGTATTTT
cdr3_aa: CASSERLISTDTQYF

j_call: TRBJ2-3
v_call: TRBV6-4
clone_size: NA
d_call: TRBD2
cdr3_nt: TGTGCCAGCAGAACCGGACTAGCGGGAGGGAGGCAGTATTTT
cdr3_aa: CASRTGLAGGRQYF

j_call: TRBJ2-1
v_call: TRBV19
clone_size: once
d_call: NA
cdr3_nt: TGTGCCAGTAGAACTAGACTAGTCGGTGAGCAGTTCTTC
cdr3_aa: CASRTRLVGEQFF

j_call: TRBJ2-1
v_call: TRBV30
clone_size: NA
d_call: NA
cdr3_nt: TGTGCCTGGACCCGTTCGAGACAGAGGAGCAATGAGCAGTTCTTC
cdr3_aa: CAWTRSRQRSNEQFF

j_call: TRBJ2-3
v_call: TRBV5-1
clone_size: NA
d_call: TRBD2
cdr3_nt: TGCGCCAGCAGCTCCGGACTAGCGGGGGCCACAGATACGCAGTATTTT
cdr3_aa: CASSSGLAGATDTQYF

j_call: TRBJ2-1
v_call: TRBV10-2
clone_size: once
d_call: TRBD2
cdr3_nt: TGCGCCAGCAGTGAGGGTTCAGCGGGGGGGTATTACAATGAGCAGTTCTTC
cdr3_aa: CASSEGSAGGYYNEQFF

j_call: TRBJ2-2
v_call: TRBV11-2
clone_size: NA
d_call: NA
cdr3_nt: TGTGCCAGCACCTTTTTAGTCGGGGAGCTGTTTTTT
cdr3_aa: CASTFLVGELFF

j_call: TRBJ1-2
v_call: TRBV7-9
clone_size: NA
d_call: TRBD1
cdr3_nt: TGTGCCAGCAGCACGGACAGGGGCTATGGCTACACCTTC
cdr3_aa: CASSTDRGYGYTF

j_call: TRBJ2-1
v_call: TRBV6-2/TRBV6-3
clone_size: NA
d_call: NA
cdr3_nt: TGTGCCAGCAGTTACCTTTCACAGGGTGCGGATGAGCAGTTCTTC
cdr3_aa: CASSYLSQGADEQFF

j_call: TRBJ2-1
v_call: TRBV30
clone_size: NA
d_call: NA
cdr3_nt: TGTGCCTGGAGTGGGCTAGGCAATGAGCAGTTCTTC
cdr3_aa: CAWSGLGNEQFF

j_call: TRBJ1-5
v_call: TRBV19
clone_size: NA
d_call: TRBD1
cdr3_nt: TGTGCCAGCCTGGACAGGGGTTATCAGCCCCAGCATTTT
cdr3_aa: CASLDRGYQPQHF

j_call: TRBJ2-7
v_call: TRBV9
clone_size: NA
d_call: TRBD2
cdr3_nt: TGTGCCAGCGGGCGGGAGACCTACGAGCAGTACTTC
cdr3_aa: CASGRETYEQYF

j_call: TRBJ2-1
v_call: TRBV9
clone_size: once
d_call: NA
cdr3_nt: TGTGCCAGCAGCGTAGAAGGCGGGAATTCCTACAATGAGCAGTTCTTC
cdr3_aa: CASSVEGGNSYNEQFF

j_call: TRBJ1-5
v_call: TRBV7-8
clone_size: once
d_call: NA
cdr3_nt: TGTGCCAGCAGCAAGGGGGTGGAGACCATCCAGCCCCAGCATTTT
cdr3_aa: CASSKGVETIQPQHF

j_call: TRBJ1-2
v_call: TRBV18
clone_size: NA
d_call: NA
cdr3_nt: TGTGCCAGCTCACCGACGAGCGAACCCTATGGCTACACCTTC
cdr3_aa: CASSPTSEPYGYTF

j_call: TRBJ1-2
v_call: TRBV30
clone_size: once
d_call: NA
cdr3_nt: TGTGCCTGGAGCCATTCAGGGAGCTACACCTTC
cdr3_aa: CAWSHSGSYTF

j_call: TRBJ1-5
v_call: TRBV7-3
clone_size: NA
d_call: TRBD1
cdr3_nt: TGTGCCAGCAGCCCCTCCGGACAGACAGGGGCATGGAGCAATCAGCCCCAGCATTTT
cdr3_aa: CASSPSGQTGAWSNQPQHF

j_call: TRBJ2-1
v_call: TRBV11-2
clone_size: few
d_call: TRBD2
cdr3_nt: TGTGCCAGCAGCCGTCGGGAGGACGAGCAGTTCTTC
cdr3_aa: CASSRREDEQFF

j_call: TRBJ2-7
v_call: TRBV5-6
clone_size: NA
d_call: NA
cdr3_nt: TGTGCCAGCAGCCTGACCAGCGGGTACGAGCAGTACTTC
cdr3_aa: CASSLTSGYEQYF

j_call: TRBJ2-5
v_call: TRBV11-2
clone_size: NA
d_call: NA
cdr3_nt: TGTGCCAGCGATCAGGGGGGAGAGACCCAGTACTTC
cdr3_aa: CASDQGGETQYF

j_call: TRBJ2-3
v_call: TRBV18
clone_size: NA
d_call: NA
cdr3_nt: TGTGCCAGCTCACCACCTTCGGCAGATACGCAGTATTTT
cdr3_aa: CASSPPSADTQYF

j_call: TRBJ2-5
v_call: TRBV29-1
clone_size: NA
d_call: NA
cdr3_nt: TGCAGCGGTCGCTCAGGCTTCGGAGGAGAGACCCAGTACTTC
cdr3_aa: CSGRSGFGGETQYF

j_call: TRBJ1-6
v_call: TRBV19
clone_size: many
d_call: NA
cdr3_nt: TGTGCCAGTAGTATTTATCCGGGAAATTCACCCCTCCACTTT
cdr3_aa: CASSIYPGNSPLHF

j_call: TRBJ2-5
v_call: TRBV5-6
clone_size: NA
d_call: NA
cdr3_nt: TGTGCCAGCAGCCACCCTGGACTCAAGGAGACCCAGTACTTC
cdr3_aa: CASSHPGLKETQYF

j_call: TRBJ2-2
v_call: TRBV9
clone_size: NA
d_call: TRBD2
cdr3_nt: TGTGCCAGCAGCGGGGGACTAGCGGGGCTCACCGGGGAGCTGTTTTTT
cdr3_aa: CASSGGLAGLTGELFF

j_call: TRBJ1-1
v_call: TRBV18
clone_size: NA
d_call: NA
cdr3_nt: TGTGCCAGCTCACCACCCACATCTGAAGCTTTCTTT
cdr3_aa: CASSPPTSEAFF

j_call: TRBJ1-2
v_call: TRBV12-3/TRBV12-4
clone_size: NA
d_call: NA
cdr3_nt: TGTGCCAGCAGTGTAGACGTGAGGGTCGGCTACACCTTC
cdr3_aa: CASSVDVRVGYTF

j_call: TRBJ2-5
v_call: TRBV29-1
clone_size: NA
d_call: TRBD2
cdr3_nt: TGCAGCGTTGACGCGCGGGGGTACAAAGAGACCCAGTACTTC
cdr3_aa: CSVDARGYKETQYF

j_call: TRBJ1-5
v_call: TRBV19
clone_size: few
d_call: TRBD1
cdr3_nt: TGTGCCAGTAGTATCGACAGGGGTCAGCCCCAGCATTTT
cdr3_aa: CASSIDRGQPQHF

j_call: TRBJ2-7
v_call: TRBV5-1
clone_size: few
d_call: TRBD1
cdr3_nt: TGCGCCAGCTTCCGGGACAGCTACGAGCAGTACTTC
cdr3_aa: CASFRDSYEQYF

j_call: TRBJ1-1
v_call: TRBV5-1
clone_size: NA
d_call: TRBD1
cdr3_nt: TGCGCCAGCAGCGGACAGGTGAACACTGAAGCTTTCTTT
cdr3_aa: CASSGQVNTEAFF

j_call: TRBJ1-4
v_call: TRBV14
clone_size: NA
d_call: NA
cdr3_nt: TGTGCCAGCAGCCAAGACAGGGGAAGCAGGGAAAAACTGTTTTTT
cdr3_aa: CASSQDRGSREKLFF

j_call: TRBJ1-1
v_call: TRBV27
clone_size: NA
d_call: TRBD1
cdr3_nt: TGTGCCAGCAGCCGGACAGGGGTGACTTTCTTT
cdr3_aa: CASSRTGVTFF

j_call: TRBJ2-3
v_call: TRBV5-6
clone_size: NA
d_call: TRBD2
cdr3_nt: TGTGCCAGCAGCTTGTTACTAGCGGGGGCCCCCACAGATACGCAGTATTTT
cdr3_aa: CASSLLLAGAPTDTQYF